The present T cell receptor (beta chain) was sequenced within a study of regulatory T cells in long-lasting Graves disease (dated by TCRdb to about 2021). General notes on the study: Persistent Graves' disease was defined as antithyroid drug treatment for over 5 years with persistently positive TSH receptor autoantibodies. Patients with persistent Graves' disease were compared with patients with newly diagnosed Graves' disease using TCR sequencing and RNA sequencing of peripheral blood. The study took place in China and was registered as a clinical trial. TCR sequencing covered some 13 persistent and some 20 newly diagnosed Graves' disease patients, some 35 samples in total. Antithyroid drugs had been taken for around 9.8 years on average by persistent Graves' disease patients in the clinical cohort.

Findings and caveats that apply to the study as a whole: Only the TCR beta chain was sequenced and analyzed. Lower TCR Shannon entropy and fewer highly expanded clones were observed in persistent Graves' disease patients than in newly diagnosed patients, which suggested clonal expansion. The authors acknowledged the small sample size as a limitation that may reduce accuracy. Only peripheral blood was studied, because thyroid tissue, the primary lesion, was inaccessible. Preferential use of TRBV28, TRBJ1-2 and TRBJ2-5 was observed in persistent disease, whereas TRBV20-1 and TRBJ2-1 were favored in newly diagnosed disease. Patients with persistent disease shared more public clonotypes (approximately 2,500) than newly diagnosed patients did (around 1,000).

Taken with the paper, the label for time point translates to: persistent/refractory GD, antithyroid drugs over 5 years with positive TRAb. RNA was extracted from PBMCs in TRIzol for both TCR sequencing and RNA sequencing. Graves' disease was diagnosed according to American Thyroid Association guidelines. Recruitment of patients was carried out at an endocrinology department in Xi'an, China. Each patient gave approximately 9 milliliters of peripheral blood, collected in an EDTA anticoagulant tube. Ficoll Paque Plus density gradient separation was used to isolate PBMCs, and no additional T cell sorting was done. An Agilent 2100 Bioanalyzer and agarose gel were used to assess RNA quality, and a NanoDrop 2000 was used to measure RNA concentration. Unmatched junction bases come to 11, with V trimmed by 5 bases and J by 5 bases. The cysteine opens and the phenylalanine closes a CDR3 of 15 amino acids. Only the CDR3 DNA stays, 45 bases, in frame from base 1. Via the germline V gene (reference sequence), CDR1 is SEHNR and CDR2 FQNEAQ.

Library preparation used multiplex PCR. Reads for this sample came from an Illumina HiSeq 4000. To build TCR beta libraries, CDR3 regions were amplified by Arm-PCR using iRepertoire HTBI primers. Before sequencing, the PCR products went through gel purification. The authors' analysis ran thus. Gene usage analysis of CDR3 amino acid clonotypes used the approximately 62 TRBV and 12 to 15 TRBJ segments found across samples. COPE and FqMerger were used to merge filtered high-quality paired reads into contigs. BLAST was used to align contigs to the IMGT TRBV, TRBD and TRBJ reference genes, and CDR3 was defined following IMGT. Highly expanded clones were defined as clonotypes with a frequency above 0.1%. Shannon entropy was used to measure repertoire diversity, and the Gini coefficient was used to measure V-J evenness. Clonotypes shared by more than one individual were considered public. Clones were called with MiXCR by TCRdb after fastp trimmed the public reads at Q25, and only in-frame beta chains were retained. CDR3 protein sequences are deduplicated, and each keeps its most common genes and DNA. Here the V and J calls rest on TCRdb's processing, not on the authors' analysis. The sample contains 300,000 to 350,000 distinct CDR3 sequences, around 20% of them found a single time. Together, the top ten hold 29% of the sample.

As regards this clonotype: This clone's antigen is unknown. Per-base quality was not reported, and no clone a single base away is much larger than it.

The TCR originated in a female donor with Graves disease. The rearrangement joined TRBV7-9 to TRBJ1-1; 7 bases in the junction line up with TRBD1. Sequences were derived from peripheral blood mononuclear cells (PBMCs), sampled when the disease was refractory, from a patient treated with antithyroid drugs. The CDR3: CASSPPQGRKTEAFF. The nucleotide sequence reads TGTGCCAGCAGCCCCCCACAGGGGAGAAAGACTGAAGCTTTCTTT.